This T cell receptor beta chain is drawn from a study of identical twins. The CDR3 loop spans 19 amino acids. From germline, CDR1 is LGHNA and CDR2 YSLEER. Trimming removed 0 bases from V and 8 bases from J; junction bases left unmatched: 19. TCRdb reprocessed the 5' RACE reads with MiXCR, giving one entry per CDR3 protein. This sample has roughly 710,000 distinct CDR3 sequences, with around 5.7% found just once. Study-wide results and caveats: Fewer insertions characterized abundant cord blood beta clonotypes, whereas memory repertoires showed none. Those out-of-frame alpha sequences shared by twins showed an excess of low generation probability. Beta out-of-frame twin sharing showed a weaker excess.

With regard to this clonotype: The antigen is unknown.

This chain connects TRBV4-3 to TRBJ2-1, with 7 bases that match TRBD1. Sample: naive T cells sorted from blood. The TCR comes from a man aged 18 to 29 in good health. The CDR3 nucleotides are TGCGCCAGCAGCCAAGATTTCGTAGGGTGGACAGGAGGAAGGGATGAGCAGTTCTTC. It yields the protein CASSQDFVGWTGGRDEQFF.